This record concerns one T cell receptor beta chain sequence. What it recognizes is unknown. The data stem from a study of graft-versus-host responses after intestinal transplantation. CDR3 length: 16 amino acids. The table came from immunoSEQ multiplex PCR; TCRdb's copy has only in-frame clones and leaves some out. This table has some 120,000 clones, 85% to 95% appearing once. The chain employs TRBV21-1 and TRBJ2-7; whether TRBD2, the table's D call, matches the DNA was not checked. TRBV21-1 is noted as a pseudogene. The sequence was collected from a human donor who was the organ donor for an intestinal transplant. Source: unstimulated CD8+ T cells sorted from spleen or lymph node cells, taken before transplant. The CDR3 sequence is CARAPPGGGSPSEQYF. CDR3 coding DNA: TGTGCCAGGGCCCCTCCGGGAGGAGGGAGCCCCTCCGAGCAGTACTTC.